The 2 T cell receptor beta chains given below trace back to one sample, sequenced in a study of spatial heterogeneity in lung cancer. Time point given: sample taken at primary tumor resection. TCRdb ran MiXCR on the 5' RACE reads and lists one entry per CDR3 protein. The table has about 38,000 distinct CDR3 sequences, 6.5% to 9% seen once. The sample here was PBMCs, taken at surgery. The receptor source for this set is a male donor with early-stage non-small cell lung cancer.

This clonotype was seen at least ten times. The rearrangement uses TRBV19 and TRBJ2-2, with 9 bases lining up with TRBD2. After removal of 6 bases from V and 3 bases from J, the junction contained 5 bases not matched to a gene. The CDR3 has 15 amino acids. Germline V CDR1 and CDR2: LNHDA, SQIVND (reference sequence). For the CDR3, the DNA is TGTGCCAGTAGCATCGCGGGGGGGCACACCGGGGAGCTGTTTTTT. This codes for CASSIAGGHTGELFF. The full variable domain, completed using reference TRBV19 and TRBJ2-2, is DGGITQSPKYLFRKEGQNVTLSCEQNLNHDAMYWYRQDPGQGLRLIYYSQIVNDFQKGDIAEGYSVSREKKESFPLTVTSAQKNPTAFYLCASSIAGGHTGELFFGEGSRLTVL.

This clonotype has a handful of counts. The rearrangement links TRBV9 to TRBJ2-3, with D tentatively TRBD2 (6 bases). The CDR3 contains 17 residues. The V end was cut by 3 bases, the J end by 5 bases, with 22 bases between. Germline-derived CDR1 and CDR2 are SGDLS and YYNGEE. The CDR3 protein is CASSDRGLPSPGDTQYF. Here the CDR3 DNA reads TGTGCCAGCAGCGACAGAGGACTACCGAGCCCCGGAGATACGCAGTATTTT.